This T cell receptor (beta chain) originates from a study of cytomegalovirus exposure and HLA in healthy donors (dated by TCRdb to 2017 to 2019). As for the study more broadly: An earlier analysis of 587 of the donors reported 276 Gb of sequence data and about 100 million unique TCR beta sequences from 190 million or so T cells. Every repertoire in the discovery cohort had been generated on one and the same sequencing platform. Donor age, sex, ethnicity and CMV serostatus were collected together with the repertoire data. Among the approximately 430 genotyped donors, 81% belonged to the genetic ancestry cluster associated with self-reported Caucasian donors. Among a few hundred genotyped donors of the cohort, an average of roughly 240,000 unique TCR beta nucleotide sequences were sequenced per donor, roughly 20% of them non-productive. In a later genetic analysis, genome-wide SNP genotypes for about 55% of the roughly 700 donors were used, and that subset was treated as a discovery cohort. The study combined high-throughput TCR immunosequencing, statistical association of individual TCRs with disease status, and machine learning to predict cytomegalovirus infection status. An early release covering about 600 HLA-typed donors comprised roughly 300 gigabases of sequencing data and tens of millions of unique TCR sequences. A later analysis re-examined previously published TCR beta repertoires from hundreds of donors and added high-resolution HLA genotyping to investigate patterns of TCR occurrence. An earlier analysis of 587 of the donors used high-throughput TCR beta sequencing to judge whether each TCR beta V gene segment behaved as functional or pseudogenic. A separate validation cohort of approximately 130 different subjects was used in addition to the 666-subject first cohort. The aim of the study was to test whether cataloging public T cell receptors could identify signatures of past pathogen exposure. Class I and class II HLA loci were covered by the typing at four-digit resolution. Typing coverage differed by locus: A, B, C, DRB1 and DQB1 were typed in about 620-640 donors, DQA1 in approximately 520, DPA1 in 606, and DPB1 in about 450. The T cell repertoires of about 700 subjects were profiled by immunosequencing and related to cytomegalovirus serostatus. Because of strong linkage in the cohort, roughly five DR-DQ haplotypes were treated as single units for association and clustering. Rather than drawing on any new phenotypic data, the later analysis identified candidate immune exposures from TCR beta sequences and the way those sequences occurred across donors. What the research found in general, with its limitations: Some IMGT-functional V segments, including TRBV6-2 and TRBV6-3, could not be told apart with the 87-base-pair reads, so those segments were excluded. V-gene and J-gene trimming of TCR beta chains was associated with a missense DCLRE1C variant in a later genetic analysis, and the association was replicated in an independent cohort. In the study, around 150 TCR beta chains were listed as associated with cytomegalovirus. In a later analysis, HLA-associated TCR beta chains were found to be more clonally expanded and to have lower generation probabilities than equally common non-associated chains. The authors suggested that the approach could potentially be generalized to other disease states and immunological phenotypes. Three of the identified cytomegalovirus-associated TCR beta chains were confirmed in vitro to be specific for cytomegalovirus antigens. Several of the top co-occurrence clusters appeared to be linked to parvovirus B19, influenza, CMV and Epstein-Barr virus, according to a later analysis. Around 16 rarely observed V segments, including chromosome 9 orphons, were excluded from the earlier analysis of a few hundred of the donors because counts were too low. In a later analysis, most CMV-associated TCR beta chains were found to appear HLA-restricted, with HLA associations seemingly driven largely by CMV exposure. A further reported finding was that TCR beta sequences accurately predicted the HLA-A and HLA-B alleles for most subjects in the first cohort. Broadly in line with IMGT annotations, most TCR beta V segments showed up in productive rearrangements about 87% or about 30% of the time in an earlier analysis of several hundred of the donors. In a later analysis, the rate of TCR association differed among HLA loci, with DRB1 alleles having the most associated TCRs and HLA-C alleles having the fewest. When HLA alleles, especially DR and DQ, strongly co-occurred, TCR associations were difficult to assign to individual alleles. Most TCR sequences were observed very rarely across donors, whereas some public TCRs were present in many individuals. The classifier was reported to diagnose cytomegalovirus status with high specificity and sensitivity in both the original and validation cohorts. HLA typing was unavailable for some donors at each locus, so association tests used only the typed subset. The sequencing pipeline was judged likely to have produced a cluster of highly shared sequence variants as a technical artifact. The only immune exposure information available for the cohort was CMV serostatus. In a later genetic analysis, fewer N-insertions in productive TCRs were reported among donors in an Asian-associated ancestry cluster than the roughly 700-donor mean. Linkage disequilibrium might explain the correlated functional status among segregating V segments, but an unknown experimental factor could not be ruled out. Presence/absence analyses assumed roughly uniform sequencing depth across donors, an assumption that may not hold. A later analysis associated about 17,000 TCR beta sequences with specific HLA alleles at a false discovery rate of 0.05. In this cohort, only TCR beta chains were sequenced, and detectable features were limited by the absence of alpha or paired-chain data.

CDR1 and CDR2 are read off the germline V gene as SGHRS and YFSETQ. From cysteine to phenylalanine, the CDR3 is 14 amino acids long. Only the CDR3 DNA is retained, 42 bases long and in frame from the first base. From V the trimming removes 5 bases and from J it removes 3 bases, while the gene matches leave 4 bases of the junction unaccounted for. The cohort consisted of 666 healthy bone marrow donors. All cohort members were sampled while nominally healthy, although unrecorded immune exposures were likely present. The donor tested CMV seronegative, placing the donor among the 352 seronegative members of the cohort. A peripheral blood sample was provided by each donor, and peripheral blood mononuclear cells were used for TCR beta sequencing. Genomic DNA extraction from the blood cell samples was performed with the Qiagen DNeasy Blood Extraction Kit. A word on this clone: The antigen this receptor binds is unknown. Per-nucleotide qualities are absent, and no much larger clonotype sits a single base away.

Libraries came from the immunoSEQ multiplex PCR assay. The multiplex PCR relied on a mix of 60 forward primers for TCR Vbeta segments and 13 reverse primers for TCR Jbeta segments. Amplification of the CDR3 region of rearranged TCR beta genes was performed with a multiplex PCR assay on genomic DNA. The amplified TCR beta libraries were sequenced on the Illumina HiSeq System as 87-base-pair reads. Processing in the source paper ran as follows. Across the 670 or so repertoires, a later analysis counted tens of millions of unique TCR beta chains, roughly 11 million of which were shared by at least two donors. Raw reads were error-corrected and collapsed into unique sequences by a nearest-neighbor algorithm in which closely related sequences were merged to remove PCR and sequencing errors. V, D and J gene segments were assigned by aligning CDR3 sequences to IMGT reference sequences. For a sequence to be retained, at least a six-nucleotide match to both a V gene segment and a J gene segment was required. A rearrangement was called productive if the CDR3 had no stop codons and remained in frame with V and J, and every other rearrangement was called non-productive. Following IMGT convention, CDR3 was defined as the stretch from the second conserved V-encoded cysteine to the conserved J-encoded phenylalanine. In an earlier analysis of more than 550 of the donors, sequences lacking an unambiguous match to a single V gene segment were excluded. An earlier analysis of a few hundred of the donors called V segments functional above 56.7% productive rearrangements and segregating when the between-donor standard deviation exceeded 5%. A statistical classification framework was built for diagnosing cytomegalovirus status from the catalog of TCR beta chain sequences. V and J gene assignment, in a later analysis, came from comparing TCR nucleotide sequences with IMGT/GENE-DB human TR gene sequences. A later analysis assigned CDR3 sequences and most-parsimonious VDJ recombination scenarios with the TCRdist pipeline. A later analysis defined each TCR beta chain by its CDR3 amino acid sequence plus V-gene family, and excluded reads lacking a unique V-gene family. To address suspected cross-contamination and a sequencing artifact, a later analysis removed over 500 highly shared, low-generation-probability nucleotide sequences. In a later analysis, a clonal expansion index was calculated for each public chain from normalized within-repertoire ranks of inferred template counts. A later analysis computed generation probabilities with a VDJ recombination model fitted to out-of-frame rearrangements, and checked the results against IGoR. In a later analysis, hypergeometric tests were used to score TCR-TCR, TCR-HLA and TCR-CMV co-occurrence, with a repertoire-size bias correction applied to TCR pairs. False discovery rates were estimated in a later analysis by permuting HLA or CMV assignments 20 times. In a later analysis, co-occurring TCRs were grouped with DBSCAN, and TCRdist sequence similarity was added when clustering was performed within HLA-allele-positive subsets. Repertoires with fewer than 30,000 or more than 120,000 public chains were left out of co-occurrence clustering, as were five repertoires with anomalous nucleotide sharing. In its TCRdb copy, this immuneACCESS table keeps in-frame sequences only and misses some clones. Where compared with another copy, unresolved V genes explain less than half of these, and the others have no known cause. V, J and clone size reflect that table, while D and trimming were determined from the DNA. The sample profile shows some 120,000 clones; about two thirds of them were found once. The ten top clones hold approximately 3.5% of the sample.

The rearrangement combines TRBV5-1 with TRBJ1-3; TRBD1 matches 8 bases in the middle. This TCR came from a man aged 30-40 years in good health and CMV-seronegative. Input material: PBMCs. The DNA sequence follows: TGCGCCAGCAGACTACAGGGGGTTGGAAACACCATATATTTT. Its coded protein is CASRLQGVGNTIYF. With the rest looked up from the reference TRBV5-1 and TRBJ1-3 genes rather than sequenced, the full variable domain is KAGVTQTPRYLIKTRGQQVTLSCSPISGHRSVSWYQQTPGQGLQFLFEYFSETQRNKGNFPGRFSGRQFSNSRSEMNVSTLELGDSALYLCASRLQGVGNTIYFGEGSWLTVV.